These 3 T cell receptor beta chains were all obtained from the same sample, sequenced in a study of T cell responses to AZD1222 COVID-19 vaccine. Repertoires were generated with immunoSEQ multiplex PCR, while TCRdb's copy carries only in-frame clones and drops some. The sample shows about 78,000 clones, around four fifths of them seen only once. The specimen was peripheral blood, collected on day 0 of AZD1222 vaccination. The source of these receptors is an adult in good health.

This clone was recorded a few times. The CDR3 nucleotides are TGTGCCAGCAGGTCGCCGGGAGGAAACACCGGGGAGCTGTTTTTT. Its protein product is CASRSPGGNTGELFF. This chain connects TRBV7-9 to TRBJ2-2; 7 positions match TRBD2. V trimming: 6 bases; J trimming: 2 bases; junction bases outside the gene matches: 6. Germline V lookup: CDR1 SEHNR, CDR2 FQNEAQ (reference sequence). The CDR3 covers 15 residues.

The J gene is TRBJ2-1, the V gene TRBV5-1; the D gene is possibly TRBD1 (6 bases). CDR3 length equals 16 residues. Trimming took 4 bases from V and 2 from J, leaving 16 bases between them. CDR1 SGHRS and CDR2 YFSETQ come from the germline V gene. The CDR3 sequence: CASSASSRDTYNEQFF. In DNA form, the CDR3 reads TGCGCCAGCAGCGCTTCTAGCCGGGACACCTACAATGAGCAGTTCTTC.

The chain is built from TRBV5-8 and TRBJ2-3; 8 nucleotides match TRBD2. The length of the CDR3 is 15 residues. Germline trimming cut 4 bases from V and 1 base from J; bases unmatched to any gene: 5. Germline-derived CDR1 and CDR2 are SGHTS and YDEGEE. CDR3 bases: TGTGCCAGCAGCGAGGTAGCGGGGCGCACAGATACGCAGTATTTT. Its translation is CASSEVAGRTDTQYF.